This TCR beta chain was recovered during a study of cytomegalovirus exposure and HLA in healthy donors. This table comes from immunoSEQ multiplex PCR, and its TCRdb copy is limited to in-frame clones, with some not included. The sample has about 58,000 clones; about 88% are singletons. This CDR3 is 16 amino acids long. Germline CDR1 SEHNR, CDR2 FQNEAQ (reference sequence). Between the trimmed V and J ends, which lost 5 bases and 8 bases, there was a span of 24 bases. The rearrangement links TRBV7-9 to TRBJ1-2, with a weak D call TRBD1 (5 bases). This clonotype originated in a man in his late teens or twenties in good health and CMV-seronegative. The specimen was PBMCs. CDR3 bases: TGTGCCAGCAGCATCCTCCTTGGAGGGACGATCCGGGGCTACACCTTC. This gives the protein CASSILLGGTIRGYTF.